This is a list of T cell receptor beta chains from one sample in a study of T cells in Graves' hyperthyroidism and ophthalmopathy. TCRdb reprocessed the multiplex PCR reads with MiXCR, giving one entry per CDR3 protein. The profile shows about 690,000 distinct CDR3 sequences, about 18% of them singletons. The sequenced sample consisted of blood. The receptors were sampled from a man aged 45-60 years with Graves' hyperthyroidism. CDR3s leave out the opening cysteine and the closing phenylalanine or tryptophan.

j_gene,v_gene,CDR3aa
TRBJ2-3,TRBV9,ASSRQSRYTDTQY
TRBJ1-1,TRBV6-5,ASSYTSQNGGHTAGTEAF
TRBJ1-1,TRBV6-1,ASSPILNTEAF
TRBJ2-7,TRBV2,ASTYGRVGQNEQY
TRBJ2-7,TRBV4-1,ASSQSTGNSYEQY
TRBJ2-1,TRBV30,ACQKAGGPHNEQF
TRBJ2-2,TRBV12-3/TRBV12-4,ASSSETGGTGELF
TRBJ2-7,TRBV7-9,ASSLGRVVGRYEQY
TRBJ2-2,TRBV7-2,ASSLIDRGVTGELF
TRBJ2-7,TRBV14,ASTRDSLSYEQY
TRBJ1-5,TRBV7-2,ASSPQGRQPQH
TRBJ1-5,TRBV24-1,ATSDGRNQPQH
TRBJ2-3,TRBV6-1,ASRRLAGGSDTQY
TRBJ2-2,TRBV2,ASSDFGARKMF
TRBJ1-5,TRBV7-2,ASSLGQFSNQPQH
TRBJ1-4,TRBV28,ASTSLLGRNEKLF
TRBJ2-7,TRBV7-2,ASSLTKATYEQY
TRBJ1-1,TRBV2,ASSAKSQGLGTEAF
TRBJ2-1,TRBV28,ASNSGRARNEQF
TRBJ1-6,TRBV3-1,ASSHSQKGRSPLH
TRBJ1-1,TRBV24-1,ATSDLNREAF
TRBJ1-1,TRBV30,AWEGQLEAF
TRBJ1-1,TRBV18,ASSPLHKLNTEAF
TRBJ2-5,TRBV9,ASSVGGRGGARETQY
TRBJ2-7,TRBV28,ASRSTSGAYEQY
TRBJ1-3,TRBV27,ASSSDGNSGNTIY
TRBJ2-6,TRBV7-2,ASSLSNSGANVLT
TRBJ2-7,TRBV6-1,ASTPPGFYEQY
TRBJ1-4,TRBV5-1,ASRAGTAEEKLF
TRBJ2-4,TRBV28,ASSLIAGVGAKNIQY
TRBJ2-7,TRBV20-1,SARQGAEGYEQY